Listed here are 8 T cell receptor beta chains from one sample, sequenced in a study of cytomegalovirus exposure and HLA in healthy donors. PCR primers comprised 60 Vbeta and 13 Jbeta primers. This table comes from immunoSEQ multiplex PCR, and its TCRdb copy is limited to in-frame clones, with some not included. The table records under 200,000 clones, just over 75% of them present only once. Specimen: PBMCs. The receptors stem from a man between 35 and 55 years old in good health and CMV-seronegative.

The chain combines TRBV27 with TRBJ2-5; D is possibly TRBD1 (6 bases). In germline, CDR1 is MNHEY, CDR2 SMNVEV (reference sequence). With 8 bases removed from V and 5 bases from J, the gap between germline ends came to 18 bases. The CDR3 loop spans 14 amino acids. The CDR3 DNA is TGTGCCAGCCGTCGGAAGGGGGTACCGGAGACCCAGTACTTC. Translated, it gives CASRRKGVPETQYF.

This clone occurred a few times. One end of the junction is discordant with germline, which a read error may explain. The rearrangement links TRBV9 to TRBJ2-1, with 8 bases that match TRBD1. This CDR3 comprises 15 residues. CDR1 is SGDLS, CDR2 YYNGEE, per germline. The CDR3 loop is CASSVEGQVYSEQFF. The CDR3 region has the DNA TGTGCCAGCAGCGTAGAGGGACAGGTCTACAGTGAGCAGTTCTTC.

The CDR3 is CASSSGLAGVKDTQYF. The CDR3 DNA follows: TGTGCCAGCAGCTCAGGACTAGCGGGAGTTAAGGATACGCAGTATTTT. The chain recombines TRBV13 with TRBJ2-3; 13 nucleotides align to TRBD2. This CDR3 region has 16 residues. Trimming took 4 bases from V and 6 from J; bases not matched to a gene: 7. The germline V gene encodes CDR1 PRHDT and CDR2 FYEKMQ (reference sequence). The full variable domain, with the rest looked up from reference TRBV13 and TRBJ2-3, is AAGVIQSPRHLIKEKRETATLKCYPIPRHDTVYWYQQGPGQDPQFLISFYEKMQSDKGSIPDRFSAQQFSDYHSELNMSSLELGDSALYFCASSSGLAGVKDTQYFGPGTRLTVL.

The gene calls are TRBV2 and TRBJ2-1, with TRBD2 matching over 8 bases. The germline V gene has CDR1 SNHLY and CDR2 FYNNEI. V gave up 5 bases and J gave up 6 bases; unmatched junction bases: 9. The CDR3 contains 15 residues. CDR3 sequence reads: CASSLRREAFNEQFF. The CDR3 coding sequence is TGTGCCAGCAGTCTTCGGCGGGAGGCCTTCAATGAGCAGTTCTTC.

The rearrangement uses TRBV4-1 and TRBJ1-3; TRBD1 aligns across 11 bases. Germline V lookup: CDR1 MGHRA, CDR2 YSYEKL. V gave up 0 bases and J gave up 4 bases; unmatched junction bases: 5. The CDR3 is made up of 17 amino acids. For the CDR3, the DNA is TGCGCCAGCAGCCAAGAAAGTTGGACAGGGGGCGGAAACACCATATATTTT. Translated, it gives CASSQESWTGGGNTIYF.

This clone was detected only a few times. V and J are TRBV2 and TRBJ2-7; 10 positions match TRBD2. The CDR3 is 14 amino acids. The V segment lost 7 bases and the J segment 3 bases; nucleotides outside the gene matches: 6. CDR1 is SNHLY, CDR2 FYNNEI, per germline. In DNA form, the CDR3 reads TGTGCCAGCACTATGGGACTAGCGTACTACGAGCAGTACTTC. This encodes CASTMGLAYYEQYF.

This rearrangement joins TRBV28 to TRBJ2-5; 12 bases match TRBD2. The CDR3 sequence is 17 residues long. CDR1 is MDHEN and CDR2 is SYDVKM in the germline V gene. Germline trimming cut 5 bases from V and 1 base from J; bases unmatched to any gene: 8. For the CDR3, the DNA is TGTGCCAGCAGTCGTTCAGGACTAGCGGGATCCCAAGAGACCCAGTACTTC. Residues: CASSRSGLAGSQETQYF. Variable domain in full (rest from reference TRBV28 and TRBJ2-5): DVKVTQSSRYLVKRTGEKVFLECVQDMDHENMFWYRQDPGLGLRLIYFSYDVKMKEKGDIPEGYSVSREKKERFSLILESASTNQTSMYLCASSRSGLAGSQETQYFGPGTRLLVL.

The genes are TRBV28 and TRBJ2-7, with 9 nucleotides matching TRBD2. The CDR3 has 14 amino acids. V trimming: 5 bases; J trimming: 3 bases; junction bases outside the gene matches: 5. Germline CDR1 reads MDHEN; CDR2 reads SYDVKM. CDR3 loop: CASSTAGGHYEQYF. CDR3 bases: TGTGCCAGCAGTACGGCGGGGGGGCACTACGAGCAGTACTTC.